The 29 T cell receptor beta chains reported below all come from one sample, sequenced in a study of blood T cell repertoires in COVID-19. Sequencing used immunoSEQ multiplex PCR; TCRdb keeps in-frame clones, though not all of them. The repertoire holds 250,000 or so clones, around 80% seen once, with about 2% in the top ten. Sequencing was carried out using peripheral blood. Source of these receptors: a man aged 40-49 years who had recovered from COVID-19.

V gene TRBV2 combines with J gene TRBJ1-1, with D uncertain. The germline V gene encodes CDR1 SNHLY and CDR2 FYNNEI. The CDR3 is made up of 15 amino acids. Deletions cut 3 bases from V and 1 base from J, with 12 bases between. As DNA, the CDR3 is TGTGCCAGCAGTGAGGAAATGGCGGAGAACACTGAAGCTTTCTTT. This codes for CASSEEMAENTEAFF.

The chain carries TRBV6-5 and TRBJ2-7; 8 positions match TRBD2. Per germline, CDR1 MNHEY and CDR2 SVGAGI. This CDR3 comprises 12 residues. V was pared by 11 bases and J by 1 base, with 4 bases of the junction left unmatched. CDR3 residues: CAVAGLSYEQYF. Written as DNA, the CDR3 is TGTGCCGTAGCGGGACTTTCCTACGAGCAGTACTTC.

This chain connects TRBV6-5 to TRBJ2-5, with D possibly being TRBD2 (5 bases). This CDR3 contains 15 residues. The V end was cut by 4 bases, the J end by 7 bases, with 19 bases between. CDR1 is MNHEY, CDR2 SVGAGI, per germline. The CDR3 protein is CASSSRSPRGATQYF. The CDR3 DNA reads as TGTGCCAGCAGTTCCCGGAGCCCCCGGGGAGCGACCCAGTACTTC.

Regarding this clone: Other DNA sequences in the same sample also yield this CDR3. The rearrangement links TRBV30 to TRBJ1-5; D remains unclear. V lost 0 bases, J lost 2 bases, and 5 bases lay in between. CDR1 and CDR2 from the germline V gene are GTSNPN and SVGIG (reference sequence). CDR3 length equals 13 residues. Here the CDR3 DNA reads TGTGCCTGGAGTGTAAGCGGCAATCAGCCCCAGCATTTT. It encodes CAWSVSGNQPQHF.

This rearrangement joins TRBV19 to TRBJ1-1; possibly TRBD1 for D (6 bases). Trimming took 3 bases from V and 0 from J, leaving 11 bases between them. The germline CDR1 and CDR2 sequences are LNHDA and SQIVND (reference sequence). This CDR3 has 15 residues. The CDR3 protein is CASSIGQKMNTEAFF. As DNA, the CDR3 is TGTGCCAGTAGTATTGGACAGAAAATGAACACTGAAGCTTTCTTT.

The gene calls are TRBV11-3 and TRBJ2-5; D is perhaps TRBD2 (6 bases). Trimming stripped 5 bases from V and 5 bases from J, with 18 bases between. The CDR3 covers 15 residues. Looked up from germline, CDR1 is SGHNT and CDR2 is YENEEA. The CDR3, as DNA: TGTGCCAGCAGCCCAAGGCGAGGCGGGGAGGAGACCCAGTACTTC. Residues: CASSPRRGGEETQYF. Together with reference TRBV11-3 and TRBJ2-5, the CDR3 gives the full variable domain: EAGVVQSPRYKIIEKKQPVAFWCNPISGHNTLYWYLQNLGQGPELLIRYENEEAVDDSQLPKDRFSAERLKGVDSTLKIQPAELGDSAVYLCASSPRRGGEETQYFGPGTRLLVL.

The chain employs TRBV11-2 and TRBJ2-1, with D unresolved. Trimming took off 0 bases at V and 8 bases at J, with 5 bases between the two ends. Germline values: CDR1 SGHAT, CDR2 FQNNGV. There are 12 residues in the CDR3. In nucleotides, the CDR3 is TGTGCCAGCAGCTTAGATTTCGATGAGCAGTTCTTC. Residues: CASSLDFDEQFF.

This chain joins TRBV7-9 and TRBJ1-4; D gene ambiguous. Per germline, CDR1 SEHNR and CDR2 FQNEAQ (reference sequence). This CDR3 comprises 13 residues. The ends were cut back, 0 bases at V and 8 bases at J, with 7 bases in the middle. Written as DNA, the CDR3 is TGTGCCAGCAGCTTAGCGCTAAACGAAAAACTGTTTTTT. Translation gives CASSLALNEKLFF.

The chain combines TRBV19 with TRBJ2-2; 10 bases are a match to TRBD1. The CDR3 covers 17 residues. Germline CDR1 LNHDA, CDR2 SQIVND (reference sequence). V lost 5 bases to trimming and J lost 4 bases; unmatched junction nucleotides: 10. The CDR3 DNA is TGTGCCAGTAGTCTTGACAGGGGGCGATTGAGCACCGGGGAGCTGTTTTTT. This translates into CASSLDRGRLSTGELFF.

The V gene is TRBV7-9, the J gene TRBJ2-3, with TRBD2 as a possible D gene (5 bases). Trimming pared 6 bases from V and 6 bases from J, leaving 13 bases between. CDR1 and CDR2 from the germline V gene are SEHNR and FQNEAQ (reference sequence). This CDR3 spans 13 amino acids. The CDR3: CASSSGMRDTQYF. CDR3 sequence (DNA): TGTGCCAGCAGTTCCGGGATGAGGGATACGCAGTATTTT.

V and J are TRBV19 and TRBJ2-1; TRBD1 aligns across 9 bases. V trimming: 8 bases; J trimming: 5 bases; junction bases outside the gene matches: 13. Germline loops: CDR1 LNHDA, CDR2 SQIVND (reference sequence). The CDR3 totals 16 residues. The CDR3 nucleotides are TGTGCCAGTGCCCCTGGCTGGGACAGGGCTAACAATGAGCAGTTCTTC. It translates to CASAPGWDRANNEQFF.

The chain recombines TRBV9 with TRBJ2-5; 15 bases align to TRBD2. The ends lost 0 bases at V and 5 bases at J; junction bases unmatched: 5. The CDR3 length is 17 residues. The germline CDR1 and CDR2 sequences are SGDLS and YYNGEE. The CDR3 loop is CASSVGTSGRAYETQYF. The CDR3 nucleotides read TGTGCCAGCAGCGTAGGGACTAGCGGGAGGGCCTACGAGACCCAGTACTTC.

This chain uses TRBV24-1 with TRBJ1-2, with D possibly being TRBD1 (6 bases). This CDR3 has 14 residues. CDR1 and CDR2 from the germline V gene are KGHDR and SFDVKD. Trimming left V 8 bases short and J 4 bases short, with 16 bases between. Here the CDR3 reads CATKTGTTGYGYTF. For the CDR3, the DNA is TGTGCCACCAAAACAGGGACAACTGGCTATGGCTACACCTTC.

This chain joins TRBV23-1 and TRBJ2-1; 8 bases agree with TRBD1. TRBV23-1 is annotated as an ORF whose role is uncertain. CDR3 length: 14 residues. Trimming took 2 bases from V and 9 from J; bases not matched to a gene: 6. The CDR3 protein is CASSQRRGRGEQFF. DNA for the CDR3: TGCGCCAGCAGTCAACGCAGGGGGCGAGGTGAGCAGTTCTTC.

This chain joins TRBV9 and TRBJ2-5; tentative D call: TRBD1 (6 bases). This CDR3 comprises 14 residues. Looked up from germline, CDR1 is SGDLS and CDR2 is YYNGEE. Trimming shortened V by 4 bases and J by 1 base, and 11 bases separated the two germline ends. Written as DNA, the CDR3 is TGTGCCAGCAGCCCACGACAGGTCCAAGAGACCCAGTACTTC. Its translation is CASSPRQVQETQYF.

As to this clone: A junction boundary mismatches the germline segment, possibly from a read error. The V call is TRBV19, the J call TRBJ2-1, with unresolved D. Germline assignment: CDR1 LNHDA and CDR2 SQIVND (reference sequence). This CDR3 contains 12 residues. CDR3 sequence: CASSIRSSRIIF. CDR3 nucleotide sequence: TGTGCCAGTAGTATTCGGAGTTCGCGGATAATCTTC. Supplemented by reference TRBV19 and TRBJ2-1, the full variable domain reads DGGITQSPKYLFRKEGQNVTLSCEQNLNHDAMYWYRQDPGQGLRLIYYSQIVNDFQKGDIAEGYSVSREKKESFPLTVTSAQKNPTAFYLCASSIRSSRIIFGPGTRLTVL.

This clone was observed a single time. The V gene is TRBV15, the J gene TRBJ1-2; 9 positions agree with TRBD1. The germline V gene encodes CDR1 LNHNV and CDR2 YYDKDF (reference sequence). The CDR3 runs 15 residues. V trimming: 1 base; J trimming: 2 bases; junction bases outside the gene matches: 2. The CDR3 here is CATSRGTGANYGYTF. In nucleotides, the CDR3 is TGTGCCACCAGCAGAGGGACAGGGGCAAACTATGGCTACACCTTC.

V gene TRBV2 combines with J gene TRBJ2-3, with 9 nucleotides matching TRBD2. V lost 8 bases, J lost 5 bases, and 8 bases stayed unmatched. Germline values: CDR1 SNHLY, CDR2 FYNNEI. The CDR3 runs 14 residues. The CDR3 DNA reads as TGTGCCAGCCTCCGACTAGCGGTAGGAGATACGCAGTATTTT. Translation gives CASLRLAVGDTQYF.

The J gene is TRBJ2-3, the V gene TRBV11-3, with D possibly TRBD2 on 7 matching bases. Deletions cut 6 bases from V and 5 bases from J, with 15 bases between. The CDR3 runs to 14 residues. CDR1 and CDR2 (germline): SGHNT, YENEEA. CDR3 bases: TGTGCCAGCAGACGCGGGGGCCCGGGAGATACGCAGTATTTT. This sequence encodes CASRRGGPGDTQYF.

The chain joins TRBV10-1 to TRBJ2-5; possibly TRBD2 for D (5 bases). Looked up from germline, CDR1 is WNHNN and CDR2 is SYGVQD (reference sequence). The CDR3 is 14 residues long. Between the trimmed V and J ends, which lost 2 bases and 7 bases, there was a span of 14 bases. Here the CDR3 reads CASSEEGRSGTQYF. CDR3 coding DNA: TGCGCCAGCAGTGAGGAGGGCCGGAGCGGGACCCAGTACTTC.

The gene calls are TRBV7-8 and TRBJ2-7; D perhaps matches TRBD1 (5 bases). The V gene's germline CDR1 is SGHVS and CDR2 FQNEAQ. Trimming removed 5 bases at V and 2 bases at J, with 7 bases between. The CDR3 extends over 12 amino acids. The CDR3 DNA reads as TGTGCCAGCAGCGCAGGGACCTACGAGCAGTACTTC. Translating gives CASSAGTYEQYF.

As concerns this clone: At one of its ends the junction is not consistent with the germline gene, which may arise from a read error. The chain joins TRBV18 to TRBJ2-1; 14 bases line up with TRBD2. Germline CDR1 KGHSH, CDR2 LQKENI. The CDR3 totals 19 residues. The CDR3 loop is CASCEGSRLAGGPYSEQFF. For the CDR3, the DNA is TGTGCCAGCTGCGAAGGGTCCCGACTAGCGGGAGGGCCGTACAGTGAGCAGTTCTTC.

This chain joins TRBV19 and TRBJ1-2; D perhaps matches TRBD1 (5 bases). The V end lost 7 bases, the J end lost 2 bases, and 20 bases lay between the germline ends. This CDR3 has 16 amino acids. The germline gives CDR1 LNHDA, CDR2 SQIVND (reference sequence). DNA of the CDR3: TGTGCCAGTAACATTATCGAAAGCAGGGCGAACTATGGCTACACCTTC. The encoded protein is CASNIIESRANYGYTF.

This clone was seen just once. CDR3 DNA sequence: TGTGCCAGCACCTACCAGGGGAGCGGAAACGAGCAGTACTTC. Translated, it gives CASTYQGSGNEQYF. The chain couples TRBV27 to TRBJ2-7, with D maybe TRBD1 (6 bases). Germline CDR1 is MNHEY and CDR2 is SMNVEV (reference sequence). V lost 7 bases and J lost 5, with 18 bases in between. The CDR3 runs to 14 residues.

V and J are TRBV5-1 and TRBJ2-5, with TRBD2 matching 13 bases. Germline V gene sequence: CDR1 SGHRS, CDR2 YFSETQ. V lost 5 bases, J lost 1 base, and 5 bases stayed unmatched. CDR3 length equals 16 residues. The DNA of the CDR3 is TGCGCCAGCAGGCTTACTAGCGGGAGGGTCCAAGAGACCCAGTACTTC. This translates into CASRLTSGRVQETQYF.

The CDR3 protein is CSVANTEAFF. The CDR3, as DNA: TGCAGCGTGGCGAACACTGAAGCTTTCTTT. This chain joins TRBV29-1 and TRBJ1-1; D is unclear. The length of the CDR3 is 10 residues. The germline CDR1 and CDR2 sequences are SQVTM and ANQGSEA. Trimming removed 6 bases from V and 1 base from J, with 3 bases in between.

The CDR3 is CASSFGAGSTGATNYGYTF. The CDR3 coding sequence is TGTGCCAGCAGTTTCGGAGCTGGGTCGACAGGGGCGACAAACTATGGCTACACCTTC. This rearrangement joins TRBV7-9 to TRBJ1-2; 8 bases are shared with TRBD1. V was pared by 6 bases and J by 2 bases, with 20 bases of the junction left unmatched. CDR3 size: 19 residues. Germline loops: CDR1 SEHNR, CDR2 FQNEAQ (reference sequence).

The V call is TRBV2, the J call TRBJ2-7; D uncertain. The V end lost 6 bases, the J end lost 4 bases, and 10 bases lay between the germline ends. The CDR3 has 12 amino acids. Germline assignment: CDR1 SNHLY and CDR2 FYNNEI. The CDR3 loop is CASSTRWYEQYF. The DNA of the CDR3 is TGTGCCAGCAGCACGCGCTGGTACGAGCAGTACTTC.

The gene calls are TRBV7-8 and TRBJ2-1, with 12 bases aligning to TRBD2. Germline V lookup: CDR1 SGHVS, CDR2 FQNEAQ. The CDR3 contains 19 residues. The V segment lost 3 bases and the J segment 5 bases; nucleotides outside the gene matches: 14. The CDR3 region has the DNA TGTGCCAGCAGCTTCAAGACTAGCGGGAGAAGCCTGCGGAACAATGAGCAGTTCTTC. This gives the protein CASSFKTSGRSLRNNEQFF.